The 4 T cell receptor beta chains below come from one sample, sequenced in a study of shared clonotypes between healthy human individuals. TCRdb's copy holds only in-frame clones and misses some; the assay was immunoSEQ multiplex PCR. This table has some 1.5 million clones, roughly 97% appearing once. The sample taken for sequencing was naive CD4+ T cells sorted from blood. Noted subset: CD45RA+ positively selected. The receptors here all came from a man younger than 45 in good health.

V is TRBV2 and J is TRBJ1-5, with D uncertain. CDR3 size: 11 residues. The V and J ends lost 8 bases and 7 bases respectively, with 9 bases between them. Germline CDR1 and CDR2: SNHLY and FYNNEI. DNA for the CDR3: TGTGCCAGCGGAATAGCGCAGCCCCAGCATTTT. Its protein product is CASGIAQPQHF.

The chain is built from TRBV18 and TRBJ2-3; TRBD2 matches 10 bases. Germline lookup yields CDR1 KGHSH and CDR2 LQKENI. The V and J ends lost 3 bases and 0 bases, in that order; junction bases with no gene match: 12. This CDR3 is 19 amino acids long. The DNA for the CDR3 is TGTGCCAGCTCACCGCCAATTGGGACTAGCGTCCAAAGCACAGATACGCAGTATTTT. This codes for CASSPPIGTSVQSTDTQYF.

In its sample, this clone was seen once. The V gene is TRBV5-3, the J gene TRBJ1-2; 7 bases map to TRBD1. TRBV5-3 qualifies as an ORF whose function is uncertain. The length of the CDR3 is 17 residues. The V segment lost 4 bases and the J segment 4 bases; nucleotides outside the gene matches: 16. CDR3 residues: CARSHKMDRIVPYGYTF. The CDR3 region has the DNA TGTGCCAGAAGCCACAAGATGGACAGGATCGTTCCCTATGGCTACACCTTC.

This chain joins TRBV28 and TRBJ2-2; 7 nucleotides line up with TRBD2. The CDR3 totals 13 residues. J was trimmed by 9 bases and V by 0 bases; bases with no gene match: 1. CDR1 MDHEN and CDR2 SYDVKM come from the germline V gene. As DNA, the CDR3 is TGTGCCAGCAGTTTATGGACTAGCCGGGAGCTGTTTTTT. Translated, it gives CASSLWTSRELFF.